The 27 T cell receptor beta chains below all came from one sample that was sequenced in a study of cytomegalovirus exposure and HLA in healthy donors. PCR was performed using 60 Vbeta and 13 Jbeta primers. Using immunoSEQ multiplex PCR, the repertoire was profiled, and TCRdb retains in-frame clones only, with some absent. The sample has under 150,000 clones; around 80% are singletons. Material: PBMCs. The receptors derive from a human donor in good health.

This chain links TRBV5-1 with TRBJ2-1; D might be TRBD2 (6 bases). The germline gives CDR1 SGHRS, CDR2 YFSETQ. V dropped 4 bases and J dropped 8 bases, with 10 bases sitting between them. CDR3 length: 12 amino acids. The CDR3 bases are TGCGCCAGCAGCCTCGGGGGAGATGAGCAGTTCTTC. This sequence encodes CASSLGGDEQFF.

This chain joins TRBV5-1 and TRBJ2-1; TRBD2 might be the D (7 bases). The V gene's germline CDR1 is SGHRS and CDR2 YFSETQ. This CDR3 has 14 amino acids. With 4 bases removed from V and 5 bases from J, the gap between germline ends came to 13 bases. The CDR3 nucleotides are TGCGCCAGCAGCGAGGCGGGGGCCAACAATGAGCAGTTCTTC. This translates into CASSEAGANNEQFF.

The rearrangement joins TRBV5-1 to TRBJ1-1, with a possible D match to TRBD1 (6 bases). The V and J ends lost 9 bases and 4 bases respectively, with 13 bases between them. This CDR3 is built from 12 residues. Germline lookup yields CDR1 SGHRS and CDR2 YFSETQ. The CDR3 coding sequence is TGCGCCACCCGGGGGGCAGGCACTGAAGCTTTCTTT. It specifies CATRGAGTEAFF.

This clone was seen a single time. The V and J genes are TRBV6-1 and TRBJ1-1, with unresolved D. CDR3 size: 15 residues. The V gene's germline CDR1 is MNHNS and CDR2 SASEGT. Trimming shortened V by 2 bases and J by 1 base, and 11 bases separated the two germline ends. The CDR3 nucleotides are TGTGCCAGCAGTGAACGGGAGGCGGCGAACACTGAAGCTTTCTTT. Protein product: CASSEREAANTEAFF.

This sequence joins TRBV5-1 and TRBJ2-3; 8 positions match TRBD2. The germline CDR1 and CDR2 sequences are SGHRS and YFSETQ. V lost 5 bases and J lost 1; bases outside the gene matches: 3. The CDR3 length is 14 residues. DNA of the CDR3: TGCGCCAGCAGTTCAGCGGGGGGCACAGATACGCAGTATTTT. It is translated as CASSSAGGTDTQYF.

The chain links TRBV6-5 to TRBJ1-1; D gene ambiguous. The ends were cut back, 5 bases at V and 2 bases at J, with 12 bases in the middle. Germline lookup yields CDR1 MNHEY and CDR2 SVGAGI. The CDR3 runs to 14 residues. CDR3 loop: CASSPQYYNTEAFF. In DNA, the CDR3 is TGTGCCAGCAGTCCCCAATACTACAACACTGAAGCTTTCTTT.

The chain employs TRBV28 and TRBJ1-2, with D possibly TRBD1 on 6 matching bases. The CDR3 spans 14 residues. CDR1 and CDR2 from the germline V gene are MDHEN and SYDVKM. Trimming took 6 bases from V and 0 from J, leaving 11 bases between them. The CDR3 spells CASRPGHSNYGYTF. The CDR3 nucleotides read TGTGCCAGCAGGCCGGGACATTCTAACTATGGCTACACCTTC.

In nucleotides, the CDR3 is TGTGCCAGCAGTGATGCGGACTACGAGCAGTACTTC. It yields the protein CASSDADYEQYF. The rearrangement joins TRBV25-1 to TRBJ2-7; D is unclear. Deletions cut 3 bases from V and 3 bases from J, with 6 bases between. CDR1 and CDR2 from the germline V gene are MGHDK and SYGVNS. This CDR3 has 12 residues.

V usage is TRBV4-2 and J usage is TRBJ2-3; 11 positions match TRBD2. This CDR3 contains 17 residues. The trim removed 1 base at V and 5 bases at J, leaving 8 bases unmatched. Germline V lookup: CDR1 LGHNA, CDR2 YNFKEQ. CDR3 nucleotides: TGTGCCAGCAGCCAAGCGTATCCTAGCGGGGGGAGAGATACGCAGTATTTT. Amino acids: CASSQAYPSGGRDTQYF.

The gene calls are TRBV7-9 and TRBJ1-1; D is possibly TRBD1 (6 bases). Looked up from germline, CDR1 is SEHNR and CDR2 is FQNEAQ (reference sequence). This CDR3 region has 16 residues. V shed 2 bases and J shed 4 bases, with 17 bases lying between them. CDR3 nucleotide sequence: TGTGCCAGCAGCTTAACCGGCGGGGGGCGAGGCACTGAAGCTTTCTTT. Its protein is CASSLTGGGRGTEAFF.

The chain joins TRBV27 to TRBJ1-1; a possible D gene is TRBD1 (5 bases). Germline lookup yields CDR1 MNHEY and CDR2 SMNVEV (reference sequence). The V end lost 6 bases, the J end lost 3 bases, and 14 bases lay between the germline ends. The CDR3 contains 14 residues. The CDR3 DNA reads as TGTGCCAGCAGCGAAGGGGCGCATGACACTGAAGCTTTCTTT. It codes for CASSEGAHDTEAFF.

The CDR3 DNA reads as TGTGCCAGTAGTATAGTGGGGACAGGGTTCAACGAGCAGTACTTC. Translation: CASSIVGTGFNEQYF. The chain recombines TRBV19 with TRBJ2-7; TRBD1 matches 9 bases. Trimming took 1 base from V and 5 from J; bases not matched to a gene: 6. Germline values: CDR1 LNHDA, CDR2 SQIVND (reference sequence). The CDR3 sequence is 15 residues long.

This clone was picked up one time. V and J are TRBV2 and TRBJ1-2, with 8 bases that match TRBD1. There are 13 residues in the CDR3. V lost 11 bases to trimming and J lost 4 bases; unmatched junction nucleotides: 9. CDR1 and CDR2 from the germline V gene are SNHLY and FYNNEI. The CDR3 loop is CAGGRDRLYGYTF. The CDR3 coding sequence is TGTGCCGGGGGGCGGGACAGGCTCTATGGCTACACCTTC.

The chain carries TRBV10-1 and TRBJ1-4; D possibly corresponds to TRBD1 (5 bases). This CDR3 spans 13 amino acids. The ends were cut back, 4 bases at V and 5 bases at J, with 8 bases in the middle. In germline, CDR1 is WNHNN, CDR2 SYGVQD (reference sequence). CDR3 DNA: TGCGCCAGCAGTGGGCCAGGGAATGAAAAACTGTTTTTT. Translation gives CASSGPGNEKLFF.

J is TRBJ1-6 and V is TRBV9, with 7 nucleotides matching TRBD1. Germline loops: CDR1 SGDLS, CDR2 YYNGEE. This CDR3 is 14 amino acids long. V lost 3 bases and J lost 5; bases outside the gene matches: 2. The CDR3 DNA follows: TGTGCCAGCAGCGAAGGGGGCGATAATTCACCCCTCCACTTT. Translating gives CASSEGGDNSPLHF. The full variable domain, completed using reference TRBV9 and TRBJ1-6, is DSGVTQTPKHLITATGQRVTLRCSPRSGDLSVYWYQQSLDQGLQFLIQYYNGEERAKGNILERFSAQQFPDLHSELNLSSLELGDSALYFCASSEGGDNSPLHFGNGTRLTVT.

Remarks on this clone: Different DNA sequences within this sample yield the same CDR3. V usage is TRBV5-6 and J usage is TRBJ1-3, with D possibly matching TRBD1 (6 bases). The CDR3 sequence is 16 residues long. Per germline, CDR1 SGHDT and CDR2 YYEEEE. V gave up 7 bases and J gave up 3 bases, with 20 bases separating them. This chain's CDR3 is CASQNIEGVVGNTIYF. The CDR3 nucleotides read TGTGCCAGCCAAAACATCGAGGGGGTTGTTGGAAACACCATATATTTT.

The chain is built from TRBV18 and TRBJ2-1; TRBD2 is a possible D gene (6 bases). The V and J ends lost 0 bases and 7 bases respectively, with 13 bases between them. The CDR3 spans 15 residues. CDR1 and CDR2 (germline): KGHSH, LQKENI. The CDR3 sequence is CASSPPGGRNNEQFF. CDR3 nucleotides: TGTGCCAGCTCACCACCGGGAGGACGGAATAATGAGCAGTTCTTC.

The chain has TRBV13 and TRBJ2-2; D remains unclear. Germline V gene sequence: CDR1 PRHDT, CDR2 FYEKMQ (reference sequence). Trimming pared 4 bases from V and 7 bases from J, leaving 13 bases between. The CDR3 totals 14 residues. The CDR3 sequence: CASSSPLRGGELFF. The CDR3 DNA follows: TGTGCCAGCAGCTCCCCTCTGCGTGGCGGGGAGCTGTTTTTT. The variable domain in full, with the rest retrieved from reference TRBV13 and TRBJ2-2, is AAGVIQSPRHLIKEKRETATLKCYPIPRHDTVYWYQQGPGQDPQFLISFYEKMQSDKGSIPDRFSAQQFSDYHSELNMSSLELGDSALYFCASSSPLRGGELFFGEGSRLTVL.

This clone was found a few times. The CDR3 DNA sequence: TGTGCCAGCAGTTACCAGGGACAGATTGGAAACACCATATATTTT. It is translated as CASSYQGQIGNTIYF. V and J are TRBV6-6 and TRBJ1-3; 7 positions agree with TRBD1. From germline, CDR1 is MNHNY and CDR2 SVGAGI (reference sequence). After removal of 2 bases from V and 3 bases from J, the junction contained 4 bases not matched to a gene. This CDR3 has 15 amino acids.

As DNA, the CDR3 is TGTGCCAGCAGTTGGGACAGCCTGTCTGGCTACACCTTC. Translated, it gives CASSWDSLSGYTF. This chain links TRBV27 with TRBJ1-2, with TRBD1 matching over 7 bases. CDR3 size: 13 residues. V lost 4 bases, J lost 7 bases, and 6 bases stayed unmatched. CDR1 and CDR2 (germline): MNHEY, SMNVEV (reference sequence).

This rearrangement joins TRBV9 to TRBJ2-1; D may be TRBD1 (5 bases). The CDR3 is 13 residues long. The germline V gene has CDR1 SGDLS and CDR2 YYNGEE. The V end lost 3 bases, the J end lost 4 bases, and 8 bases lay between the germline ends. CDR3: CASSADSYNEQFF. Here the CDR3 DNA reads TGTGCCAGCAGCGCAGACAGTTACAATGAGCAGTTCTTC.

The V gene is TRBV6-1, the J gene TRBJ1-5, with 7 bases aligning to TRBD1. CDR1 MNHNS and CDR2 SASEGT come from the germline V gene. The length of the CDR3 is 18 residues. Unmatched junction bases numbered 12, after V lost 4 bases and J lost 0 bases. The chain's CDR3 is CASSVGRGASYSNQPQHF. The CDR3 nucleotides are TGTGCCAGCAGTGTGGGCAGGGGGGCGAGTTATAGCAATCAGCCCCAGCATTTT.

The rearrangement joins TRBV9 to TRBJ1-1; D unresolved. Trimming left V 0 bases short and J 4 bases short, with 19 bases between. The CDR3 runs to 17 residues. CDR1 and CDR2 (germline): SGDLS, YYNGEE. In nucleotides, the CDR3 is TGTGCCAGCAGCGTAGTCCCGGCGGGAGCCGCGAGCACTGAAGCTTTCTTT. Protein sequence: CASSVVPAGAASTEAFF.

The rearrangement joins TRBV6-5 to TRBJ1-2; no clear D gene. The CDR3 has 12 residues. CDR1 is MNHEY and CDR2 is SVGAGI in the germline V gene. The V gene lost 6 bases and the J gene lost 2 bases, with 7 bases spanning the gap. The CDR3 DNA reads TGTGCCAGCAGGCGAGGGAACTATGGCTACACCTTC. Translated, it gives CASRRGNYGYTF.

This clone was found a few times. As DNA, the CDR3 is TGTGCCAGCAGTTACTTGGGTAGCGGGCCCCATTACGAGCAGTACTTC. Its translation: CASSYLGSGPHYEQYF. The chain is built from TRBV6-5 and TRBJ2-7; 7 bases fit TRBD2. V lost 1 base, J lost 4 bases, and 10 bases stayed unmatched. The V gene's germline CDR1 is MNHEY and CDR2 SVGAGI. This CDR3 comprises 16 residues.

This sequence joins TRBV6-1 and TRBJ2-7; 7 nucleotides agree with TRBD1. The trim removed 6 bases at V and 2 bases at J, leaving 10 bases unmatched. Germline lookup yields CDR1 MNHNS and CDR2 SASEGT. This CDR3 is 15 amino acids long. The CDR3 sequence is CASSGIGTETYEQYF. The CDR3 DNA reads TGTGCCAGCAGCGGTATCGGGACAGAGACCTACGAGCAGTACTTC.

This clone was detected only a few times. The gene calls are TRBV6-1 and TRBJ1-1; 9 bases line up with TRBD1. This CDR3 contains 14 residues. V lost 10 bases, J lost 5 bases, and 11 bases stayed unmatched. The V gene's germline CDR1 is MNHNS and CDR2 SASEGT. The CDR3 is CAIWTGDSGTEAFF. Here the CDR3 DNA reads TGTGCCATATGGACAGGGGACAGTGGGACTGAAGCTTTCTTT.